The rows below give T cell receptor beta chains drawn from one sample of a study of shared clonotypes between healthy human individuals. Libraries were prepared by immunoSEQ multiplex PCR; TCRdb keeps only in-frame clonotypes and omits some of them. This table has approximately 350,000 clones, less than 85% appearing once. Specimen: memory CD4+ T cells sorted from blood. These receptors were taken from a man under 40 in good health. The CDR3 runs from the conserved cysteine through the conserved F or W. Fields, in order: D gene, J gene, V gene, clone size, CDR3 DNA, CDR3 protein. D genes are given only for firm matches. Clone size is not always given. Where it is, it says once, few, many or a class for expanded clones.

>.|TRBJ1-1|TRBV28|.
TGTGCCAGCAGTTCCTGGGGCTATGGAGCTTTCTTT
CASSSWGYGAFF
>TRBD1|TRBJ2-5|TRBV5-6|.
TGTGCCAGCAGCTTGGGCGGGACAGGGGAGACCCAGTACTTC
CASSLGGTGETQYF
>TRBD2|TRBJ2-7|TRBV28|.
TGTGCCAGCAGTTTATCGACTAGCGGCTACGAGCAGTACTTC
CASSLSTSGYEQYF
>.|TRBJ1-4|TRBV16|once
TGTGCCAGCAGCCCAACCAGGGTGGCTAATGAAAAACTGTTTTTT
CASSPTRVANEKLFF
>.|TRBJ1-5|TRBV2|.
TGTGCCAGCAGAATAGGACAGACCCATCAGCCCCAGCATTTT
CASRIGQTHQPQHF
>.|TRBJ2-7|TRBV28|few
TGTGCCAGCAGGAAGGGCCAAACCCGATACGAGCAGTACTTC
CASRKGQTRYEQYF
>TRBD1|TRBJ1-2|TRBV4-2|.
TGTGCCAGCAGCCAAGGACAGGGCGGCTATGGCTACACCTTC
CASSQGQGGYGYTF
>TRBD2|TRBJ2-3|TRBV18|.
TGTGCCAGCTCACCAAGCCTAGCGGGAGGCACAGATACGCAGTATTTT
CASSPSLAGGTDTQYF
>TRBD1|TRBJ2-3|TRBV14|.
TGTGCCAGCAGCCAGACAGGGTTTAGCACAGATACGCAGTATTTT
CASSQTGFSTDTQYF
>TRBD2|TRBJ2-5|TRBV7-2|.
TGTGCCAGCAGCCTCGGGACTAACCCCGCGGGAGAGACCCAGTACTTC
CASSLGTNPAGETQYF
>TRBD1|TRBJ1-2|TRBV27|.
TGTGCCAGCAGTTTATCCAGGGGGCATGGCTACACCTTC
CASSLSRGHGYTF
>.|TRBJ1-3|TRBV5-1|few
TGCGCCAGCAGCTTAGACAGCTCTGGAAACACCATATATTTT
CASSLDSSGNTIYF
>.|TRBJ2-5|TRBV7-2|once
TGTGCCAGCAGCTTAGTTGTGAGGCTAGCTGGCGAGACCCAGTACTTC
CASSLVVRLAGETQYF
>.|TRBJ1-4|TRBV5-5|.
TGTGCCAGCAGCTTGTCCCTGGTTCGTGCCGAAAAACTGTTTTTT
CASSLSLVRAEKLFF
>.|TRBJ1-4|TRBV18|few
TGTGCCAGCTCACCCGGGGGTGAAAAACTGTTTTTT
CASSPGGEKLFF
>.|TRBJ1-3|TRBV7-9|.
TGTGCCAGCAGCTTAAGTAACTCTGGAAACACCATATATTTT
CASSLSNSGNTIYF
>TRBD1|TRBJ1-2|TRBV23-1|.
TGCGCCAGCCCCATCCAGAACAGGGGGCCTTACTATGGCTACACCTTC
CASPIQNRGPYYGYTF
>TRBD1|TRBJ1-2|TRBV14|many
TGTGCCAGCAGCCGGGACAGCTTCTATGGCTACACCTTC
CASSRDSFYGYTF
>TRBD1|TRBJ1-3|TRBV5-1|few
TGCGCCAGCATTACAGGGGGATACAGAAACACCATATATTTT
CASITGGYRNTIYF
>.|TRBJ2-3|TRBV5-6|.
TGTGCCAGCAGCGTAGGACTGCCCGGCGATACGCAGTATTTT
CASSVGLPGDTQYF
>.|TRBJ2-7|TRBV6-1|.
TGTGCCAGCAGTGAACGGGCAAGGAAGTACTTC
CASSERARKYF
>.|TRBJ2-1|TRBV28|.
TGTGCCAGCAGTTTAGCCTGGACAGCTAATGAGCAGTTCTTC
CASSLAWTANEQFF
>.|TRBJ2-7|TRBV19|few
TGTGCCAGTAGTACTAAGGTGGGGCGACTTTACGAGCAGTACTTC
CASSTKVGRLYEQYF
>.|TRBJ2-3|TRBV6-1|many
TGTGCCAGCAGTGAATTCGGCGATACGCAGTATTTT
CASSEFGDTQYF
>TRBD1|TRBJ1-2|TRBV15|.
TGTGCCACCAGCAGAGATAGGGGGACAGGGGGCTACTACACCTTC
CATSRDRGTGGYYTF
>.|TRBJ2-5|TRBV18|few
TGTGCCAGCTCACCCTCCGGGGGCGAGACCCAGTACTTC
CASSPSGGETQYF
>.|TRBJ2-7|TRBV18|.
TGTGCCAGCTCAGTTGGGCGGTACGAGCAGTACTTC
CASSVGRYEQYF
>TRBD1|TRBJ2-7|TRBV5-1|.
TGCGCCACTAAAGACGAAGCAGGGGGCATCTACGAGCAGTACTTC
CATKDEAGGIYEQYF
>TRBD1|TRBJ1-5|TRBV28|.
TGTGCCAGCAGTTCCATTGATTCACAGGGGGCAGGTCAGCCCCAGCATTTT
CASSSIDSQGAGQPQHF
>.|TRBJ2-7|TRBV5-4|.
TGTGCCAGCAGGACGGGGGGCAAATCCGAGCAGTACTTC
CASRTGGKSEQYF
>TRBD2|TRBJ2-3|TRBV6-4|.
TGTGCCAGCAGAGCCCTAGCGGGAGGCACAGATACGCAGTATTTT
CASRALAGGTDTQYF
>.|TRBJ2-3|TRBV4-2|.
TGTGCCAGCAGCCAGGGGATTGGGGACCGCCTACGCGGGGATACGCAGTATTTT
CASSQGIGDRLRGDTQYF
>TRBD2|TRBJ2-1|TRBV9|few
TGTGCCAGCAGCGTAGTGGGGGGGATGTCCTACAATGAGCAGTTCTTC
CASSVVGGMSYNEQFF
>.|TRBJ2-5|TRBV5-1|once
TGCGCCAGCAGCACCAACACAGGGTTCGAGGAGACCCAGTACTTC
CASSTNTGFEETQYF
>.|TRBJ2-3|TRBV7-2|.
TGTGCCAGCAGCTTATGGTCGAGTGCCCGGGATACGCAGTATTTT
CASSLWSSARDTQYF
>.|TRBJ2-7|TRBV18|.
TGTGCCAGCTCAGAAACTAGCATCCAATCCTACGAGCAGTACTTC
CASSETSIQSYEQYF
>TRBD2|TRBJ2-1|TRBV19|few
TGTGCCAGTAGTCTCAGACTAGCGGGAGGGTACAATGAGCAGTTCTTC
CASSLRLAGGYNEQFF
>.|TRBJ2-6|TRBV2|.
TGTGCCAGCAGGAGGGAATCCTCTGGGGCCAACGTCCTGACTTTC
CASRRESSGANVLTF
>.|TRBJ2-5|TRBV7-9|.
TGTGCCAGCAGCTTAGGGGGAGGGGGCGCCGAGACCCAGTACTTC
CASSLGGGGAETQYF
>.|TRBJ2-7|TRBV5-1|.
TGCGCCAGCAGCACCATCCCCGGAGAGGGCGAGCAGTACTTC
CASSTIPGEGEQYF
>.|TRBJ1-1|TRBV5-4|.
TGTGCCAGCAGCTTGGTGCCAAGGGCAATGAACACTGAAGCTTTCTTT
CASSLVPRAMNTEAFF
>TRBD2|TRBJ2-2|TRBV11-2|.
TGTGCCAGCAGCTTAGCCCGGACTAGCGGGAGGGCCGGGGAGCTGTTTTTT
CASSLARTSGRAGELFF
>.|TRBJ1-3|TRBV29-1|.
TGCAGCGTAGACAGGGGAAACACCATATATTTT
CSVDRGNTIYF
>.|TRBJ2-1|TRBV6-1|.
TGTGCCAGCAGTGAAGGTAGGGTGATTAATGAGCAGTTCTTC
CASSEGRVINEQFF
>TRBD2|TRBJ2-7|TRBV7-9|.
TGTGCCAGCAGCTTGACTAGCACGGGCGAGCAGTACTTC
CASSLTSTGEQYF
>.|TRBJ1-2|TRBV2|.
TGTGCCAGGACTCAACGGGGAGGCTCCTATGGCTACACCTTC
CARTQRGGSYGYTF
>.|TRBJ2-5|TRBV1|.
TGCACCAGCAGCCGAATAGGGACAGTCGTCGTGCGTATCAAGCAGTTGAAGACCCAGTACTTC
CTSSRIGTVVVRIKQLKTQYF
>TRBD2|TRBJ2-7|TRBV2|.
TGTGCCAGCAGTGTAGCGGGAGGGGCTCAGCAGTACTTC
CASSVAGGAQQYF
>.|TRBJ1-3|TRBV27|.
TGTGCCAGCAGTACCCAGACAGGCTTCTCTGGAAACACCATATATTTT
CASSTQTGFSGNTIYF
>.|TRBJ1-1|TRBV28|.
TGTGCCAGCCTACAATTCGGACAAGACACTGAAGCTTTCTTT
CASLQFGQDTEAFF
>TRBD2|TRBJ2-7|TRBV28|.
TGTGCCAGCAGTGCGTGGGGACTAGCTTACGAGCAGTACTTC
CASSAWGLAYEQYF
>TRBD1|TRBJ2-3|TRBV7-6|many
TGTGCCAGCAGCTCGGGACAGGGTACAGATACGCAGTATTTT
CASSSGQGTDTQYF
>TRBD1|TRBJ1-4|TRBV27|.
TGTGCCAGCAGTTTACCCAGGACAGGGGAGTCTAATGAAAAACTGTTTTTT
CASSLPRTGESNEKLFF
>TRBD1|TRBJ2-7|TRBV27|.
TGTGCCAGCAGTTACAGGGGGCAGTCCTACGAGCAGTACTTC
CASSYRGQSYEQYF
>TRBD1|TRBJ2-1|TRBV7-7|.
TGTGCCAGCAGCCACGGGACAGACAATGAGCAGTTCTTC
CASSHGTDNEQFF
>TRBD1|TRBJ1-4|TRBV5-1|.
TGCGCCAGCAGCACCGGGACAGGCAGTGAAAAACTGTTTTTT
CASSTGTGSEKLFF
>.|TRBJ2-7|TRBV6-6|.
TGTGCCAGCAGTAAGACAGTTGGGGTATTTAGCAAGCAGTACTTC
CASSKTVGVFSKQYF